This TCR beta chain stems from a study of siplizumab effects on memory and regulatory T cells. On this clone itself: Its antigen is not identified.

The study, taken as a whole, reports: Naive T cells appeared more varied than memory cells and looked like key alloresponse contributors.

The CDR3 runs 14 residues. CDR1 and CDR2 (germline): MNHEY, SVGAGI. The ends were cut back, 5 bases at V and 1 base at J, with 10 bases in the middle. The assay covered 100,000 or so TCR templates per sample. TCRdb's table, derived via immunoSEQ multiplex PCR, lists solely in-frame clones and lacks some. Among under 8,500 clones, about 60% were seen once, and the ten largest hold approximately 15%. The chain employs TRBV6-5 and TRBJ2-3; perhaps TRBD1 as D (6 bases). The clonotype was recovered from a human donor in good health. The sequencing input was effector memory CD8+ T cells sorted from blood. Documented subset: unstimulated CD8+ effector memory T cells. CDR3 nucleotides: TGTGCCAGCAGTCAGGGGTGGGGCACAGATACGCAGTATTTT. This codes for CASSQGWGTDTQYF.